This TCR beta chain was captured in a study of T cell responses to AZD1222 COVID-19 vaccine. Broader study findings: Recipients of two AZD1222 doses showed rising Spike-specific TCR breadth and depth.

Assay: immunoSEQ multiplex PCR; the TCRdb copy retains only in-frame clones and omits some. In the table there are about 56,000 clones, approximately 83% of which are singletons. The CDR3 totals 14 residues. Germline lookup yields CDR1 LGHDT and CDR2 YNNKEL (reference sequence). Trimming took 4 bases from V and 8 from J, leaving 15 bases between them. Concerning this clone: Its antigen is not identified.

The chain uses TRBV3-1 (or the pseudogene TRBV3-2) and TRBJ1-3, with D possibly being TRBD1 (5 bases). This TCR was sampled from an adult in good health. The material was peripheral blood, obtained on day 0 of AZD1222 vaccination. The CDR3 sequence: CASSRRVGLDTIYF. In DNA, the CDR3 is TGTGCCAGCAGCCGCAGGGTGGGGTTAGACACCATATATTTT.